These 17 T cell receptor beta chains were sequenced from one sample in a study of shared clonotypes between healthy human individuals. TCRdb's table, derived via immunoSEQ multiplex PCR, lists solely in-frame clones and lacks some. The sample has millions of clones; roughly 95% are singletons. Sequencing input: naive CD4+ T cells sorted from blood. Subset specified: CD45RA+ positively selected. These receptors were collected from a man between 18 and 29 years old in good health.

V is TRBV11-2 and J is TRBJ2-4; no definite D call. The ends were cut back, 5 bases at V and 6 bases at J, with 11 bases in the middle. The germline CDR1 and CDR2 sequences are SGHAT and FQNNGV. The CDR3 contains 13 residues. The CDR3 DNA is TGTGCCAGCAGCCTTACCGACGGAAACATTCAGTACTTC. This sequence encodes CASSLTDGNIQYF.

The V and J genes are TRBV27 and TRBJ2-3; TRBD2 aligns across 14 bases. J was trimmed by 5 bases and V by 0 bases; bases with no gene match: 1. The CDR3 has 16 amino acids. Germline CDR1 and CDR2: MNHEY and SMNVEV (reference sequence). The CDR3 DNA reads as TGTGCCAGCAGTTTATCGGGGACTAGCGGGGGAGATACGCAGTATTTT. The encoded protein is CASSLSGTSGGDTQYF.

This rearrangement joins TRBV29-1 to TRBJ1-2; 8 bases fit TRBD1. CDR1 and CDR2 (germline): SQVTM, ANQGSEA. Unmatched junction bases numbered 7, after V lost 6 bases and J lost 4 bases. The CDR3 has 13 residues. CDR3 region: CSVATGDTYGYTF. The CDR3 DNA reads as TGCAGCGTGGCGACAGGGGATACCTATGGCTACACCTTC.

This clone was counted once. The V and J genes are TRBV6-6 and TRBJ1-6; D gene ambiguous. Germline CDR1 is MNHNY and CDR2 is SVGAGI (reference sequence). The CDR3 sequence is 15 residues long. V lost 0 bases and J lost 9, with 12 bases in between. Written as DNA, the CDR3 is TGTGCCAGCAGTTACTCGCCCGGGGTAGGTTCACCCCTCCACTTT. This sequence encodes CASSYSPGVGSPLHF.

The rearrangement joins TRBV6-1 to TRBJ1-1, with a tentative D call TRBD1 (5 bases). The germline V gene encodes CDR1 MNHNS and CDR2 SASEGT. The CDR3 has 11 residues. Trimming shortened V by 2 bases and J by 12 bases, and 10 bases separated the two germline ends. CDR3 nucleotides: TGTGCCAGCAGTGAATTTAGGGGAACTTTCTTT. Amino acid sequence: CASSEFRGTFF.

The J gene is TRBJ1-4, the V gene TRBV7-9; D gene ambiguous. Looked up from germline, CDR1 is SEHNR and CDR2 is FQNEAQ (reference sequence). Trimming stripped 1 base from V and 8 bases from J, with 14 bases between. There are 15 residues in the CDR3. The CDR3 DNA is TGTGCCAGCAGCTTAGTAGGCGTGGAGGGCGAAAAACTGTTTTTT. Translated: CASSLVGVEGEKLFF. Full variable domain (remainder filled in from reference TRBV7-9 and TRBJ1-4): DTGVSQNPRHKITKRGQNVTFRCDPISEHNRLYWYRQTLGQGPEFLTYFQNEAQLEKSRLLSDRFSAERPKGSFSTLEIQRTEQGDSAMYLCASSLVGVEGEKLFFGSGTQLSVL.

The chain joins TRBV7-9 to TRBJ1-1; 8 bases agree with TRBD1. The CDR3 has 15 amino acids. The germline CDR1 and CDR2 sequences are SEHNR and FQNEAQ (reference sequence). J gave up 1 base and V 4 bases, and 5 bases lay outside the gene matches. The CDR3 sequence: CASSSQGAPNTEAFF. CDR3 DNA: TGTGCCAGCAGCTCTCAGGGGGCCCCGAACACTGAAGCTTTCTTT.

This chain uses TRBV7-2 with TRBJ2-4; D remains ambiguous. The CDR3 covers 16 residues. Germline assignment: CDR1 SGHTA and CDR2 FQGNSA. Trimming pared 1 base from V and 0 bases from J, leaving 10 bases between. The CDR3 DNA reads TGTGCCAGCAGCTTAGAGACGGGTATAGCCAAAAACATTCAGTACTTC. It encodes CASSLETGIAKNIQYF.

V is TRBV10-3 and J is TRBJ2-1, with 10 bases identical to TRBD2. V shed 4 bases and J 2 bases; nucleotides not matched to a gene: 2. In germline, CDR1 is ENHRY, CDR2 SYGVKD. This CDR3 contains 15 residues. The CDR3 nucleotides read TGTGCCATCAGTGGGAGCGGGGGGGCCTACAATGAGCAGTTCTTC. Protein sequence: CAISGSGGAYNEQFF.

The chain uses TRBV19 and TRBJ2-5; 8 bases map to TRBD1. V shed 7 bases, J shed 1 base, and the junction held 5 bases outside the gene matches. Germline V gene data show CDR1 as LNHDA and CDR2 as SQIVND (reference sequence). CDR3 size: 14 residues. The CDR3 sequence: CASNQGTGQETQYF. CDR3 sequence (DNA): TGTGCCAGTAACCAAGGGACAGGCCAAGAGACCCAGTACTTC.

Points on this clone: The same CDR3 can be traced to other DNA sequences in this sample. The genes are TRBV30 and TRBJ1-1; no firm D call. The V gene lost 3 bases and the J gene lost 3 bases, with 5 bases spanning the gap. Germline-derived CDR1 and CDR2 are GTSNPN and SVGIG (reference sequence). The CDR3 is 11 residues long. The CDR3 sequence is CAWSADTEAFF. In DNA form, the CDR3 reads TGTGCCTGGAGCGCCGACACTGAAGCTTTCTTT.

This rearrangement joins TRBV7-9 to TRBJ1-5, with 11 bases lining up with TRBD1. This CDR3 has 18 residues. The ends lost 5 bases at V and 3 bases at J; junction bases unmatched: 12. Germline assignment: CDR1 SEHNR and CDR2 FQNEAQ (reference sequence). The CDR3 sequence: CASSRKGQGEWDNQPQHF. The CDR3 DNA reads TGTGCCAGCAGCCGCAAGGGACAGGGGGAATGGGACAATCAGCCCCAGCATTTT.

V is TRBV7-2 and J is TRBJ2-1, with 12 bases aligning to TRBD2. Trimming removed 5 bases from V and 8 bases from J; junction bases left unmatched: 7. Germline values: CDR1 SGHTA, CDR2 FQGNSA. The CDR3 is 15 residues long. CDR3: CASSIGLAGRDEQFF. CDR3 bases: TGTGCCAGCAGCATCGGACTAGCGGGAAGGGATGAGCAGTTCTTC.

The chain uses TRBV30 and TRBJ2-5, with D possibly matching TRBD1 (6 bases). Trimming removed 6 bases from V and 2 bases from J, with 10 bases in between. This CDR3 region has 12 residues. Per the germline V gene, CDR1 is GTSNPN and CDR2 is SVGIG (reference sequence). The CDR3 sequence is CACNGQQETQYF. The CDR3 region has the DNA TGTGCCTGTAACGGACAGCAAGAGACCCAGTACTTC. The whole variable domain, remainder taken from reference TRBV30 and TRBJ2-5, is SQTIHQWPATLVQPVGSPLSLECTVEGTSNPNLYWYRQAAGRGLQLLFYSVGIGQISSEVPQNLSASRPQDRQFILSSKKLLLSDSGFYLCACNGQQETQYFGPGTRLLVL.

The CDR3 protein is CAISEAGGGVNEQYF. DNA of the CDR3: TGTGCCATCAGTGAGGCGGGAGGGGGAGTCAACGAGCAGTACTTC. The chain uses TRBV10-3 and TRBJ2-7; 9 bases map to TRBD2. V shed 2 bases and J 5 bases; nucleotides not matched to a gene: 7. This CDR3 is built from 15 residues. Germline CDR1 ENHRY, CDR2 SYGVKD.

This clone showed up just a few times. V and J are TRBV4-1 and TRBJ2-3, with 8 nucleotides matching TRBD1. The germline CDR1 and CDR2 sequences are MGHRA and YSYEKL. V lost 3 bases, J lost 12 bases, and 8 bases stayed unmatched. The CDR3 length is 13 residues. The CDR3 here is CASSQVQGGSQYF. The CDR3 DNA sequence: TGCGCCAGCAGCCAGGTACAGGGGGGTTCCCAGTATTTT.

This chain links TRBV18 with TRBJ2-3; D uncertain. Trimming stripped 4 bases from V and 0 bases from J, with 8 bases between. The CDR3 sequence is 14 residues long. Germline V gives CDR1 KGHSH, CDR2 LQKENI. The CDR3 here is CASSHVGSTDTQYF. CDR3 coding DNA: TGTGCCAGCTCACATGTCGGGAGCACAGATACGCAGTATTTT. The variable domain in full, with the rest retrieved from reference TRBV18 and TRBJ2-3, is NAGVMQNPRHLVRRRGQEARLRCSPMKGHSHVYWYRQLPEEGLKFMVYLQKENIIDESGMPKERFSAEFPKEGPSILRIQQVVRGDSAAYFCASSHVGSTDTQYFGPGTRLTVL.